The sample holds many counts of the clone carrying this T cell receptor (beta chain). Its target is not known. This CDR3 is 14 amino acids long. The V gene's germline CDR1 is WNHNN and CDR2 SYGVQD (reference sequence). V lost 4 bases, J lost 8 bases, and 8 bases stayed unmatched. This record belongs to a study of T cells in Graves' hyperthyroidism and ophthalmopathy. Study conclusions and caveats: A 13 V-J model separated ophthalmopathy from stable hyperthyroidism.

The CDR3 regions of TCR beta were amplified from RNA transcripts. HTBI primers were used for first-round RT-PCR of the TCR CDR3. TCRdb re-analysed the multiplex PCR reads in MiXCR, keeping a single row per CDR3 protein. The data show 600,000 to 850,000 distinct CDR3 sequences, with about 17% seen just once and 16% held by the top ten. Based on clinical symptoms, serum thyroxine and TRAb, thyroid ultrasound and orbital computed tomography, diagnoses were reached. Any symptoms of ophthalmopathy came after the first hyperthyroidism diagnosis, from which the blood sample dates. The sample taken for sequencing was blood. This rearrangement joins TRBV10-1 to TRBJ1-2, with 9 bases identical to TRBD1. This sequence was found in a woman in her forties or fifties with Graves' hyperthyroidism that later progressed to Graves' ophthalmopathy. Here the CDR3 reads CASSAHRDRDGYTF. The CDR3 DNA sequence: TGCGCCAGCAGTGCCCACCGGGACAGGGACGGCTACACCTTC.